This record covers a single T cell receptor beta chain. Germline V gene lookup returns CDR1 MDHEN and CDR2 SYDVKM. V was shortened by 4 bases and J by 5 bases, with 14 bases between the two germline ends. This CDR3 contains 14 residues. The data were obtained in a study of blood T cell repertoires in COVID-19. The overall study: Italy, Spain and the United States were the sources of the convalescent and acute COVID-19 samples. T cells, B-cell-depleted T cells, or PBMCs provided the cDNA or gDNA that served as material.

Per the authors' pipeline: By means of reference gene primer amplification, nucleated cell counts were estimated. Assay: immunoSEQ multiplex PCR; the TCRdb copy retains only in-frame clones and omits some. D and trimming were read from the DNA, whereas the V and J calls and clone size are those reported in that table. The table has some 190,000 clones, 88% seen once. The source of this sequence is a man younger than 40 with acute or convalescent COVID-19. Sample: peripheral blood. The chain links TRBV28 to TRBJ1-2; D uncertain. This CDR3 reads CASSYPEALYGYTF. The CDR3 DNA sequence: TGTGCCAGCAGTTACCCGGAGGCACTTTATGGCTACACCTTC.